The clone carrying this TCR beta chain has a handful of counts. Its antigen remains unknown. The sample originates from a study of graft-versus-host responses after intestinal transplantation. The data were produced by immunoSEQ multiplex PCR, yet TCRdb's version contains in-frame clones alone and is incomplete. The sample carries about 70,000 clones, nearly 85% recorded once. The length of the CDR3 is 15 residues. V was cut by 0 bases and J by 5 bases, with 13 bases left in between. Germline CDR1 and CDR2: KGHSH and LQKENI. Sequences were derived from unstimulated CD4+ T cells sorted from spleen or lymph node cells, sampled before transplant. The V and J genes are TRBV18 and TRBJ1-2, with D possibly TRBD1 on 6 matching bases. The receptor was derived from a human donor who was the organ donor for an intestinal transplant. The CDR3 DNA sequence: TGTGCCAGCTCACCACCGTCGGTCAGGGGATATGGCTACACCTTC. Translated: CASSPPSVRGYGYTF.